This T cell receptor (beta chain) was profiled in a study of cytomegalovirus exposure and HLA in healthy donors. Broader study findings: Across donors, most TCRs were seen rarely, yet some public ones were widespread.

The table lists this clone with a few counts. Its antigen is undetermined. Samples came from healthy bone marrow donors. PCR amplification relied on 60 Vbeta primers (plus 13 Jbeta primers). Generated by immunoSEQ multiplex PCR, the TCRdb table keeps only in-frame clones and is missing some. The sample shows fewer than 150,000 clones, more than 80% of them seen only once. Trimming took off 3 bases at V and 1 base at J, with 22 bases between the two ends. The CDR3 totals 19 residues. Germline V gene lookup returns CDR1 LGHNA and CDR2 YNFKEQ. Sequencing input: PBMCs. The genes are TRBV4-2 and TRBJ2-1; D is possibly TRBD1 (5 bases). This TCR derives from a woman in her 30s in good health and CMV-seropositive. In DNA form, the CDR3 reads TGTGCCAGCAGCCAGCCCCCTGGGGCCTTCCGGGCTTCCTACAATGAGCAGTTCTTC. Translation: CASSQPPGAFRASYNEQFF.